The rows below give T cell receptor beta chains drawn from one sample of a study of cytomegalovirus exposure and HLA in healthy donors. Here immunoSEQ multiplex PCR was the method, and the copy in TCRdb shows in-frame clones only, minus some. The sample holds over 150,000 clones, 96% seen once. The sample consisted of PBMCs. The receptors were gathered from a woman between 18 and 29 years old in good health and CMV-seronegative. CDR3s include the opening cysteine and the closing phenylalanine or tryptophan. D genes are given only for firm matches. Clone sizes are given selectively: once, few, many, or a class where the clone is expanded.

d_call clone_size cdr3_length j_call v_call cdr3_nt cdr3_aa
TRBD1 NA 15 TRBJ1-2 TRBV4-3 TGCGCCAGCAGCCAGGCCTTCGGACAGGGCTATGGCTACACCTTC CASSQAFGQGYGYTF
NA NA 14 TRBJ1-1 TRBV5-1 TGCGCCAGCAGCTTGGAGGCCAGGATCACTGAAGCTTTCTTT CASSLEARITEAFF
TRBD1 NA 18 TRBJ1-5 TRBV7-8 TGTGCCAGCAGCCGAGCGACTACAGGGGCGGGTAGCAATCAGCCCCAGCATTTT CASSRATTGAGSNQPQHF
NA NA 16 TRBJ2-1 TRBV4-3 TGCGCCAGCAATTACCCCCGGCGGGCGTTCTACAATGAGCAGTTCTTC CASNYPRRAFYNEQFF
TRBD1 NA 14 TRBJ1-5 TRBV7-9 TGTGCCAGCAGCCGGGACAGGGGGATGTGGCCCCAGCATTTT CASSRDRGMWPQHF
TRBD2 NA 16 TRBJ2-3 TRBV6-6 TGTGCCAGCAGCCCGAAAACGGGGGGACGCCAAGATACGCAGTATTTT CASSPKTGGRQDTQYF
NA NA 15 TRBJ2-5 TRBV7-9 TGTGCCAGCAGCGACCGCGACTTGAGGCAAGAGACCCAGTACTTC CASSDRDLRQETQYF
TRBD1 NA 14 TRBJ1-2 TRBV19 TGTGCCAGTAGTATAGGACAGGGGGCGCGAGGCTACACCTTC CASSIGQGARGYTF
NA NA 15 TRBJ1-1 TRBV18 TGTGCCAGCTCACCACGGGCAGGAGGAAACACTGAAGCTTTCTTT CASSPRAGGNTEAFF
TRBD1 NA 16 TRBJ2-5 TRBV5-1 TGCGCCAGCAGCTTACCGGGACAGGGGCGGCGGGAGACCCAGTACTTC CASSLPGQGRRETQYF
NA once 14 TRBJ1-1 TRBV7-2 TGTGCCAGCAGTTGGGGGACAATAAACACTGAAGCTTTCTTT CASSWGTINTEAFF
TRBD1 NA 14 TRBJ2-5 TRBV6-6 TGTGCCAGCAGTTACCGACAGGGTCAAGAGACCCAGTACTTC CASSYRQGQETQYF
NA NA 16 TRBJ1-2 TRBV7-9 TGTGCCAGCAGCCCAGGGCTCCTCAGGGTTAACTATGGCTACACCTTC CASSPGLLRVNYGYTF
TRBD2 NA 12 TRBJ2-5 TRBV27 TGTGCCAGCAGTTTCGCGGGGGGCCATTGGTACTTC CASSFAGGHWYF
NA once 15 TRBJ2-2 TRBV10-1 TGCGCCAGCAGTGACGGGGTAACGGGGACCGGGGAGCTGTTTTTT CASSDGVTGTGELFF
TRBD1 NA 16 TRBJ2-7 TRBV5-6 TGTGCCAGCAGCTCCCCGGGACAGGGTAAGCCCTACGAGCAGTACTTC CASSSPGQGKPYEQYF
NA NA 15 TRBJ1-5 TRBV19 TGTGCCAGTAGCCGAACCTCGACAGCCTATCAGCCCCAGCATTTT CASSRTSTAYQPQHF
NA once 14 TRBJ1-2 TRBV6-4 TGTGCCAGCAGTCTCGAAGGGGGTTCCTATGGCTACACCTTC CASSLEGGSYGYTF
NA NA 12 TRBJ1-1 TRBV29-1 TGCAGCGTTGTCCAAATGAACACTGAAGCTTTCTTT CSVVQMNTEAFF
TRBD1 NA 15 TRBJ1-4 TRBV15 TGTGCCACCAGCAGAGGGGACAGCGGAAATGAAAAACTGTTTTTT CATSRGDSGNEKLFF
NA NA 13 TRBJ2-7 TRBV5-6 TGTGCCAGCAGCTTAGACAGGAGATACGAGCAGTACTTC CASSLDRRYEQYF
NA NA 15 TRBJ2-3 TRBV4-1 TGCGCCAGCAGCCAAGAGTTCCAGGGCACAGATACGCAGTATTTT CASSQEFQGTDTQYF
NA NA 21 TRBJ1-5 TRBV7-6 TGTGCCAGCAGCGTCTTGCGTCTTTCTCTTGCTGGGCTATTGGGCAATCAGCCCCAGCATTTT CASSVLRLSLAGLLGNQPQHF
TRBD1 NA 14 TRBJ1-1 TRBV5-3 TGTGCCAGAAGCTTTGGACAGGGGAGGACTGAAGCTTTCTTT CARSFGQGRTEAFF
TRBD2 NA 16 TRBJ2-3 TRBV6-1 TGTGCCAGCAGTGAACGCAGCGGGGGGACCACAGATACGCAGTATTTT CASSERSGGTTDTQYF
NA NA 16 TRBJ1-4 TRBV11-2 TGTGCCAGCAGCTTTGGCTCGGGATACACTAATGAAAAACTGTTTTTT CASSFGSGYTNEKLFF
TRBD2 NA 17 TRBJ2-1 TRBV5-4 TGTGCCAGCAGCTCCGTCGGAGCGGGGGAAAACTACAATGAGCAGTTCTTC CASSSVGAGENYNEQFF
NA NA 13 TRBJ1-1 TRBV6-4 TGTGCCAGCAGTGACCCCCTTACAGGGTTCGCTTTCTTT CASSDPLTGFAFF
TRBD2 NA 18 TRBJ2-3 TRBV7-8 TGTGCCAGCAGGGCGAAGTTAGAAGCGGGGGCCCTCACAGATACGCAGTATTTT CASRAKLEAGALTDTQYF
NA NA 13 TRBJ1-1 TRBV5-1 TGCGCCAGCAGCTCAACAGTGAACACTGAAGCTTTCTTT CASSSTVNTEAFF
NA NA 14 TRBJ2-7 TRBV6-1 TGTGCCAGCAGTGTCGAGGGGGGGGCAGCCGAGCAGTACTTC CASSVEGGAAEQYF
NA NA 17 TRBJ1-5 TRBV7-9 TGTGCCAGCAGCCGAGGGACTGCTGACCTTAGCAATCAGCCCCAGCATTTT CASSRGTADLSNQPQHF